This T cell receptor beta chain was obtained from a study of blood T cell repertoires in COVID-19. Original processing notes: Amplification of reference gene primers provided the estimated nucleated cell counts. This table comes from immunoSEQ multiplex PCR, and its TCRdb copy is limited to in-frame clones, with some not included. Clonal size and the V and J genes are those of that table, whereas D and trimming came from the DNA. The sample holds 250,000 to 350,000 clones, approximately 83% seen once. The J segment lost 4 bases and the V segment lost 5 bases, leaving 4 bases of the junction unmatched. This CDR3 spans 13 amino acids. The V gene's germline CDR1 is PRHDT and CDR2 FYEKMQ (reference sequence). Participants came from around 25 US areas, aged about 18 to 89 years. Recovered Cohort 3 donors showed two negative PCRs, clearance, or symptom resolution.

Sequencing used PBMCs or T cells enriched from blood (not recorded which). The chain uses TRBV13 and TRBJ1-2; 7 bases map to TRBD1. The receptor comes from a woman in her twenties or thirties who had recovered from COVID-19. CDR3 in amino acids: CASSPGQSYGYTF. CDR3 bases: TGTGCCAGCAGCCCGGGACAGTCCTATGGCTACACCTTC.